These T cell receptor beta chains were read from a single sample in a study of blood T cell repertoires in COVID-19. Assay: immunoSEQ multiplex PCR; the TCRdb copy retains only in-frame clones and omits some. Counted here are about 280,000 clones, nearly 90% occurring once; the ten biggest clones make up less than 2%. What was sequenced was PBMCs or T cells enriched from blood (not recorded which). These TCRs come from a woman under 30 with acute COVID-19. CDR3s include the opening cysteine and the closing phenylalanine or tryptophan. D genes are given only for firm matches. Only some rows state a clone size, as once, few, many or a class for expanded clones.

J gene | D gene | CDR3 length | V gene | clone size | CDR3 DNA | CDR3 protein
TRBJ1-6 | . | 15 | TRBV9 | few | TGTGCCAGCAGCAGTAGTACAGGTCCCTTTGGGACCCTCCACTTT | CASSSSTGPFGTLHF
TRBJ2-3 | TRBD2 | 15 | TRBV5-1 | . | TGCGCCAGCAGCTTGTTCGGGAGGGGGTCAGATACGCAGTATTTT | CASSLFGRGSDTQYF
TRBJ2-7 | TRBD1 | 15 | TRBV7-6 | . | TGTGCCAGCAGCTTTGGGGTCCAGGGGGTATACGAGCAGTACTTC | CASSFGVQGVYEQYF
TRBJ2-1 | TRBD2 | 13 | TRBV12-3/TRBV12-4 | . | TGTGCCAGCAGTGATCTAGCGGGAGTCGAGCAGTTCTTC | CASSDLAGVEQFF
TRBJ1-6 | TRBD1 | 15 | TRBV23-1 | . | TGCGCCAGCAGTCGGACGACAGGGGACAATTCACCCCTCCACTTT | CASSRTTGDNSPLHF
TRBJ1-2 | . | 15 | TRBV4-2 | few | TGTGCCAGCAGCCAAGTCGTGGGGGGAGCTTCAGGCTACACCTTC | CASSQVVGGASGYTF
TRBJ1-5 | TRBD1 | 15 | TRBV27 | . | TGTGCCAGCAGTGGACAGGGGCTTCTTAATCAGCCCCAGCATTTT | CASSGQGLLNQPQHF
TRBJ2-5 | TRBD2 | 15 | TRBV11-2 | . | TGTGCCAGCAGCCCGACTAGCGGGAGTGGAAAGACCCAGTACTTC | CASSPTSGSGKTQYF
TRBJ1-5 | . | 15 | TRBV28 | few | TGTGCCAGCAGTCCGACTGGAGCTAGCAATCAGCCCCAGCATTTT | CASSPTGASNQPQHF
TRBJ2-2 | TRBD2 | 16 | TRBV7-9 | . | TGTGCCAGCAGCTATACGACTAGCGGGATTAACGGGGAGCTGTTTTTT | CASSYTTSGINGELFF
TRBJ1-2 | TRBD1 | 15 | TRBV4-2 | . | TGTGCCAGCAGCCAAGTTGGGGCAGGGGGCAGGGACTACACCTTC | CASSQVGAGGRDYTF
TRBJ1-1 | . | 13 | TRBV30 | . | TGTGCCTGGAGGACAGGCCGGAACACTGAAGCTTTCTTT | CAWRTGRNTEAFF
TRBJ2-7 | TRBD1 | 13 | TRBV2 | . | TGTGCCAGCAACCGGGACAGGGGCTACGAGCAGTACTTC | CASNRDRGYEQYF
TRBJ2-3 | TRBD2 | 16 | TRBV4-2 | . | TGTGCCAGCAGCCTAGGACTAGCGGGCTTCACAGATACGCAGTATTTT | CASSLGLAGFTDTQYF
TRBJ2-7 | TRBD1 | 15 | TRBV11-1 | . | TGTGCCAGCAGCTTAATGGGTCAGGGGGCCTACGAGCAGTACTTC | CASSLMGQGAYEQYF